The 3 T cell receptor beta chains below come from one sample, sequenced in a study of T-cell memory formation after mild COVID-19. In TCRdb, the 5' RACE reads were re-called with MiXCR into one record per CDR3 protein. The table lists about 420,000 distinct CDR3 sequences, 23% of them singletons, with about 12% in the top ten. The source material was PBMCs or a T cell subset sorted from them (not recorded which). These receptors were obtained from an adult woman who had mild COVID-19 (a few samples of this study predate the infection). Cell type and time point are not known.

This clonotype was recorded a few times. As DNA, the CDR3 is TGTGCCAGCAGCGGAGACAGCGGGAGTATGGATACGCAGTATTTT. Protein: CASSGDSGSMDTQYF. The chain employs TRBV7-9 and TRBJ2-3, with TRBD2 matching over 8 bases. V trimming: 5 bases; J trimming: 6 bases; junction bases outside the gene matches: 10. The V gene's germline CDR1 is SEHNR and CDR2 FQNEAQ (reference sequence). This CDR3 is 15 amino acids long.

The gene calls are TRBV19 and TRBJ2-1, with 10 bases that match TRBD2. Per the germline V gene, CDR1 is LNHDA and CDR2 is SQIVND (reference sequence). The CDR3 is 15 residues long. V trimming: 3 bases; J trimming: 5 bases; junction bases outside the gene matches: 4. This chain's CDR3 is CASSIRLAGDNEQFF. The CDR3 nucleotides read TGTGCCAGTAGTATCCGGCTAGCGGGGGACAATGAGCAGTTCTTC.

This sequence joins TRBV4-2 and TRBJ1-2, with D possibly being TRBD1 (6 bases). CDR3 length: 16 residues. CDR1 is LGHNA and CDR2 is YNFKEQ in the germline V gene. Trimming pared 0 bases from V and 2 bases from J, leaving 13 bases between. CDR3 residues: CASSQDPGAGNYGYTF. The CDR3 DNA reads as TGTGCCAGCAGCCAAGATCCGGGGGCTGGCAACTATGGCTACACCTTC.